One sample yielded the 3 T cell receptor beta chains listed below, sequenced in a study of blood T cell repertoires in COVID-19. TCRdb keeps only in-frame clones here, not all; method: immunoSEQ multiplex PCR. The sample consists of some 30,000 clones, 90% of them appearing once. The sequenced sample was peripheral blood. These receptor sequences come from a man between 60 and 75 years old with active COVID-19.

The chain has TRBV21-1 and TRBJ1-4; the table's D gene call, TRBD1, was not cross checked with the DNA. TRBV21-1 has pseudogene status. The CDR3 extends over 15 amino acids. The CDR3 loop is CASSKANRGVEKLFF. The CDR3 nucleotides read TGTGCCAGCAGCAAAGCTAACAGGGGAGTTGAAAAACTGTTTTTT.

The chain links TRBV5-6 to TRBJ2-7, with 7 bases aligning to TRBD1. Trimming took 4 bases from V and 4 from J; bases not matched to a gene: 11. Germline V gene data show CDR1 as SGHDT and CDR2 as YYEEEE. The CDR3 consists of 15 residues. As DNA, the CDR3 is TGTGCCAGCAGCGGAACAGGGGTTGGGCTATACGAGCAGTACTTC. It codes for CASSGTGVGLYEQYF.

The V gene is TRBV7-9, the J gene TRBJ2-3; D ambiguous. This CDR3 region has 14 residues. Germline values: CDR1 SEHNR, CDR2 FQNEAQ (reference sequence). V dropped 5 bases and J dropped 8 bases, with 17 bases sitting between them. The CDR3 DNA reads TGTGCCAGCAGCGCCGGTCCTCTTTTAAGTACGCAGTATTTT. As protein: CASSAGPLLSTQYF.